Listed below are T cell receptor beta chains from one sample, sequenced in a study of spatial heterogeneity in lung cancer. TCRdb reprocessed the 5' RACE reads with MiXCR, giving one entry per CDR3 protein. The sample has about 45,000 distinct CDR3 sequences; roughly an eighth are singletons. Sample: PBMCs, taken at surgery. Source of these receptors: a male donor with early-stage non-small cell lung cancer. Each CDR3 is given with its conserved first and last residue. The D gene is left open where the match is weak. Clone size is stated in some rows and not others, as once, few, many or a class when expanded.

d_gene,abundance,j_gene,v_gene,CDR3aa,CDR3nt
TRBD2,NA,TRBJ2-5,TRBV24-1,CATSDEGLAGVETQYF,TGTGCCACCAGTGATGAGGGACTAGCGGGAGTAGAGACCCAGTACTTC
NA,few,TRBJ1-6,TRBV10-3,CAISEGRRSYNSPLHF,TGTGCCATCAGTGAAGGCAGGAGGTCCTATAATTCACCCCTCCACTTT
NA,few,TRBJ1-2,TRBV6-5,CASSYSFRNYGYTF,TGTGCCAGCAGTTACTCGTTCAGGAACTATGGCTACACCTTC
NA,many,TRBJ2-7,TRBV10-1,CASSPGPRGYEQYF,TGCGCCAGCAGTCCCGGGCCGCGGGGCTACGAGCAGTACTTC
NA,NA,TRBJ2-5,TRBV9,CASSVRADQETQYF,TGTGCCAGCAGCGTAAGGGCGGACCAAGAGACCCAGTACTTC
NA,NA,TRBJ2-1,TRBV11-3,CASSPGASEYNEQFF,TGTGCCAGCAGCCCCGGGGCTAGCGAATACAATGAGCAGTTCTTC
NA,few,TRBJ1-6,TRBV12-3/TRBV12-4,CASSFGTLGSPLHF,TGTGCCAGCAGTTTTGGTACCCTGGGTTCACCCCTCCACTTT
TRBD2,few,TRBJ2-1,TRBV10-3,CAIRKRERSHNEQFF,TGTGCCATCAGGAAGCGGGAGAGGTCTCACAATGAGCAGTTCTTC
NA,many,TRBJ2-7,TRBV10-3,CAISRDLSYEQYF,TGTGCCATCAGCAGGGACCTCTCCTACGAGCAGTACTTC
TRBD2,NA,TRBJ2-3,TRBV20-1,CSAVSGRAVTDTQYF,TGCAGTGCTGTTAGCGGGAGGGCCGTCACAGATACGCAGTATTTT
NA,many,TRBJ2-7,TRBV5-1,CASSFGGDEQYF,TGCGCCAGCAGCTTCGGAGGCGACGAGCAGTACTTC
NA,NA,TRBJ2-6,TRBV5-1,CASSLEHAGTGANVLTF,TGCGCCAGCAGCCTCGAGCATGCAGGAACTGGGGCCAACGTCCTGACTTTC
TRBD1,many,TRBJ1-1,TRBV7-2,CASSAGTASPEAFF,TGTGCCAGCAGCGCCGGGACAGCGAGCCCTGAAGCTTTCTTT
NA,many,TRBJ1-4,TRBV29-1,CSVDGGNEKLFF,TGCAGCGTTGACGGCGGTAATGAAAAACTGTTTTTT
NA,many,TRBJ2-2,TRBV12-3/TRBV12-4,CASSLNSPNTGELFF,TGTGCCAGCAGTTTAAACAGCCCGAACACCGGGGAGCTGTTTTTT
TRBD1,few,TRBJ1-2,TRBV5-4,CASSLGQGFGYTF,TGTGCCAGCAGCTTGGGACAGGGTTTTGGCTACACCTTC
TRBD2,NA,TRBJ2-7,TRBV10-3,CATRPSSGGLGEQYF,TGTGCCACCAGACCCTCTAGCGGGGGTTTAGGAGAGCAGTACTTC
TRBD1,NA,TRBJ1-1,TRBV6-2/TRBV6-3,CASNAQGAGEAFF,TGTGCCAGCAACGCACAGGGGGCCGGTGAAGCTTTCTTT
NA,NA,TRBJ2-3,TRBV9,CATGGTSTDTQYF,TGTGCCACTGGCGGGACAAGCACAGATACGCAGTATTTT
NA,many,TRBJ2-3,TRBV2,CASSGVGTDTQYF,TGTGCCAGCTCGGGGGTTGGCACAGATACGCAGTATTTT
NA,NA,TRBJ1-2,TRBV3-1,CASSIDSDGYTF,TGTGCCAGCAGCATCGACAGCGATGGCTACACCTTC
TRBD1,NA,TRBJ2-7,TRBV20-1,CSATGTGGIEQYF,TGCAGTGCAACCGGGACAGGTGGGATAGAGCAGTACTTC
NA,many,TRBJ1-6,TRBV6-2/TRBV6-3,CASSNYRNSPLHF,TGTGCCAGCAGTAACTACAGAAATTCACCCCTCCACTTT
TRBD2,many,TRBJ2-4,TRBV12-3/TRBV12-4,CASTAGLIQYF,TGTGCCAGCACCGCGGGACTAATTCAGTACTTC
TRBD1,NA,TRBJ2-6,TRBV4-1,CASSLRDRLPSGANVLTF,TGCGCCAGCAGCCTCCGGGACAGGCTCCCCTCTGGGGCCAACGTCCTGACTTTC
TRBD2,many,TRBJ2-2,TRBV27,CASSRNGGAGGELFF,TGTGCCAGCAGCCGAAACGGGGGGGCCGGCGGGGAGCTGTTTTTT
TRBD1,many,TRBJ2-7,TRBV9,CASSGGQGVYEQYF,TGTGCCAGCAGCGGCGGACAGGGGGTCTACGAGCAGTACTTC
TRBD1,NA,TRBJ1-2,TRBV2,CASRGYRDRLYGYTF,TGTGCCAGCAGAGGATACCGGGACAGACTCTATGGCTACACCTTC
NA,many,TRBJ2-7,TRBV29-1,CSGGITGSGEQYF,TGCAGCGGCGGAATCACTGGATCGGGCGAGCAGTACTTC
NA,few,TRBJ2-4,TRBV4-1,CASSQVGARGEKHFQYF,TGCGCCAGCAGCCAAGTAGGGGCCAGAGGGGAAAAACACTTTCAGTACTTC
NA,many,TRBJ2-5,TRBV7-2,CASSLAPRETQYF,TGTGCCAGCAGCCTGGCCCCCAGGGAGACCCAGTACTTC
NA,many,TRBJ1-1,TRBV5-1,CASSLVAANTEAFF,TGCGCCAGCAGCTTGGTTGCCGCGAACACTGAAGCTTTCTTT
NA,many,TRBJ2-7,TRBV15,CATSSSRGSEQYF,TGTGCCACCAGCAGTAGTAGGGGAAGCGAGCAGTACTTC
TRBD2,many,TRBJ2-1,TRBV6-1,CASRPGTSGNVFF,TGTGCCAGCAGGCCGGGGACTAGCGGGAACGTGTTCTTC
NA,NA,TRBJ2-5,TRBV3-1,CASSLATVLGETQYF,TGTGCCAGCAGCCTCGCAACCGTTCTGGGGGAGACCCAGTACTTC
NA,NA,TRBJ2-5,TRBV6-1,CASSQAGIETQYF,TGTGCCAGCAGCCAGGCGGGGATCGAGACCCAGTACTTC
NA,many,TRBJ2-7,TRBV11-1,CASSMGLVSYEQYF,TGTGCCAGCAGCATGGGACTGGTCTCCTACGAGCAGTACTTC
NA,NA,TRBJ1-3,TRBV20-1,CSARGAPGNTIYF,TGCAGTGCTCGGGGGGCACCTGGAAACACCATATATTTT
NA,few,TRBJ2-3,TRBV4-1,CASSQDITASRTDTQYF,TGCGCCAGCAGCCAAGATATTACGGCGTCCCGCACAGATACGCAGTATTTT
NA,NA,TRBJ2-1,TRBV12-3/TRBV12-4,CASSRGVHEQFF,TGTGCCAGCAGCCGAGGGGTACATGAGCAGTTCTTC
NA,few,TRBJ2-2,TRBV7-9,CASSLRFTGELFF,TGTGCCAGCAGCTTACGATTTACCGGGGAGCTGTTTTTT
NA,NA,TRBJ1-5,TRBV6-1,CASRDGGLGNQPQHF,TGTGCCAGCAGGGATGGGGGGCTTGGCAATCAGCCCCAGCATTTT